Each of the 26 T cell receptor beta chains below was sequenced from the same sample in a study of blood T cell repertoires in COVID-19. Repertoires were generated with immunoSEQ multiplex PCR, while TCRdb's copy carries only in-frame clones and drops some. Found here are some 66,000 clones, about 89% of them singletons; the top ten hold under 8.5%. Sequences were obtained from peripheral blood. These receptors were collected from a human donor in a cohort sampled during active COVID-19.

This sequence joins TRBV3-1 (or the pseudogene TRBV3-2) and TRBJ2-7; 11 nucleotides match TRBD1. The CDR3 totals 15 residues. V dropped 4 bases and J dropped 3; count of bases not matched to a gene: 5. The V gene's germline CDR1 is LGHDT and CDR2 YNNKEL (reference sequence). CDR3 region: CASSPRTGGHYEQYF. The CDR3 DNA follows: TGTGCCAGCAGCCCGAGGACAGGGGGCCACTACGAGCAGTACTTC.

The V call is TRBV4-1, the J call TRBJ1-1; 12 bases line up with TRBD1. The V segment lost 1 base and the J segment 1 base; nucleotides outside the gene matches: 4. Germline loops: CDR1 MGHRA, CDR2 YSYEKL. The CDR3 has 17 amino acids. CDR3 sequence reads: CASSQVTGQGANTEAFF. The DNA for the CDR3 is TGCGCCAGCAGCCAAGTCACGGGACAGGGGGCGAACACTGAAGCTTTCTTT.

The gene calls are TRBV7-2 and TRBJ2-3; 10 bases agree with TRBD2. Germline V gene data show CDR1 as SGHTA and CDR2 as FQGNSA. The CDR3 has 16 residues. V gave up 2 bases and J gave up 6 bases; unmatched junction bases: 8. The CDR3 sequence is CASSLTLAGGQDTQYF. The CDR3 DNA reads TGTGCCAGCAGCTTAACTTTAGCGGGGGGTCAGGATACGCAGTATTTT.

The rearrangement uses TRBV6-1 and TRBJ1-3; unclear D gene. Germline V gives CDR1 MNHNS, CDR2 SASEGT. This CDR3 has 15 amino acids. V was clipped by 0 bases and J by 8 bases, with 14 bases between them. CDR3 DNA sequence: TGTGCCAGCAGTGAAGCGACCGCGCCCGCGGACACCATATATTTT. Protein product: CASSEATAPADTIYF.

V gene TRBV4-3 combines with J gene TRBJ2-1; 8 bases map to TRBD2. The trim removed 4 bases at V and 0 bases at J, leaving 5 bases unmatched. This CDR3 is 16 amino acids long. Germline loops: CDR1 LGHNA, CDR2 YSLEER. This CDR3 is CASSPGSGSSYNEQFF. CDR3 in DNA: TGCGCCAGCAGCCCTGGGAGCGGGAGCTCCTACAATGAGCAGTTCTTC.

The V and J genes are TRBV28 and TRBJ1-2; TRBD1 agrees at 8 bases. CDR3 length equals 15 residues. Germline values: CDR1 MDHEN, CDR2 SYDVKM. Germline trimming cut 4 bases from V and 8 bases from J; bases unmatched to any gene: 12. CDR3 DNA: TGTGCCAGCAGTTCTAAGGACAGGGCGGGCTTCGGCTACACCTTC. Translation gives CASSSKDRAGFGYTF.

V is TRBV11-2 and J is TRBJ2-5; 8 positions agree with TRBD2. There are 15 residues in the CDR3. Germline V gene sequence: CDR1 SGHAT, CDR2 FQNNGV. V gave up 2 bases and J gave up 1 base; unmatched junction bases: 3. The CDR3 bases are TGTGCCAGCAGCTTACGGCGGGGGGCCCAAGAGACCCAGTACTTC. Translation: CASSLRRGAQETQYF.

This chain uses TRBV6-6 with TRBJ1-2; the match to TRBD1 covers 7 bases. CDR1 is MNHNY, CDR2 SVGAGI, per germline (reference sequence). The ends lost 6 bases at V and 7 bases at J; junction bases unmatched: 5. CDR3 size: 12 residues. The CDR3 spells CASSLYRGGYTF. In DNA, the CDR3 is TGTGCCAGCAGCTTGTACAGGGGTGGCTACACCTTC.

The chain couples TRBV7-2 to TRBJ1-1; maybe TRBD1 (6 bases). In germline, CDR1 is SGHTA, CDR2 FQGNSA. V lost 5 bases and J 2 bases, leaving 12 bases between the germline ends. This CDR3 comprises 14 residues. CDR3 loop: CASSPRTENTEAFF. In nucleotides, the CDR3 is TGTGCCAGCAGCCCTCGGACAGAAAACACTGAAGCTTTCTTT.

This chain links TRBV6-2 or TRBV6-3 with TRBJ1-2; D is unclear. The CDR3 extends over 14 amino acids. Germline V gene lookup returns CDR1 MNHEY and CDR2 SVGEGT. V dropped 2 bases and J dropped 0 bases, with 7 bases sitting between them. The CDR3 DNA reads as TGTGCCAGCAGTTACGCCGGGACTAACTATGGCTACACCTTC. It codes for CASSYAGTNYGYTF.

This clone is a singleton in its sample. J is TRBJ1-2 and V is TRBV6-5, with a possible D match to TRBD1 (5 bases). The germline gives CDR1 MNHEY, CDR2 SVGAGI. CDR3 length equals 14 residues. V shed 0 bases and J shed 3 bases, with 8 bases lying between them. In nucleotides, the CDR3 is TGTGCCAGCAGTTACTCGGGCAGGGACTATGGCTACACCTTC. This codes for CASSYSGRDYGYTF.

V gene TRBV19 combines with J gene TRBJ2-3; 8 bases are a match to TRBD2. Germline CDR1 and CDR2: LNHDA and SQIVND (reference sequence). J was trimmed by 1 base and V by 4 bases; bases with no gene match: 4. This CDR3 has 15 amino acids. The CDR3 bases are TGTGCCAGTAGTACGACTAGCGCCCGCACAGATACGCAGTATTTT. Residues: CASSTTSARTDTQYF.

Only one count was recorded for this clone. V and J are TRBV5-5 and TRBJ2-5; TRBD2 is a possible D gene (6 bases). Trimming pared 2 bases from V and 5 bases from J, leaving 16 bases between. CDR1 is SGHKS and CDR2 is YYEKEE in the germline V gene (reference sequence). The CDR3 contains 15 residues. This CDR3 reads CASSFPGGGVETQYF. The CDR3 DNA is TGTGCCAGCAGCTTTCCGGGTGGCGGGGTGGAGACCCAGTACTTC.

The gene calls are TRBV7-9 and TRBJ1-2, with 7 bases lining up with TRBD1. This CDR3 spans 15 amino acids. V lost 7 bases to trimming and J lost 4 bases; unmatched junction nucleotides: 12. The germline CDR1 and CDR2 sequences are SEHNR and FQNEAQ (reference sequence). The CDR3 loop is CASTLWGTGAYGYTF. The CDR3 region has the DNA TGTGCCAGCACCCTCTGGGGTACAGGGGCCTATGGCTACACCTTC.

The V and J genes are TRBV18 and TRBJ1-4, with TRBD1 matching 9 bases. The CDR3 loop spans 16 amino acids. Germline V gene data show CDR1 as KGHSH and CDR2 as LQKENI. V shed 4 bases, J shed 2 bases, and the junction held 5 bases outside the gene matches. This chain's CDR3 is CASSLGQGRTNEKLFF. CDR3 coding DNA: TGTGCCAGCTCACTTGGACAGGGGAGGACTAATGAAAAACTGTTTTTT.

Note on this clone: Other DNA sequences from this sample encode an identical CDR3 as well. The chain uses TRBV6-5 and TRBJ1-5; 8 nucleotides agree with TRBD1. Germline V CDR1 and CDR2: MNHEY, SVGAGI. The V segment lost 6 bases and the J segment 7 bases; nucleotides outside the gene matches: 5. There are 13 residues in the CDR3. This CDR3 reads CASRRTGNQPQHF. For the CDR3, the DNA is TGTGCCAGCAGACGGACAGGGAACCAGCCCCAGCATTTT.

The J gene is TRBJ2-7, the V gene TRBV5-1, with D possibly being TRBD2 (7 bases). The CDR3 runs to 15 residues. Germline V gene lookup returns CDR1 SGHRS and CDR2 YFSETQ. Between the trimmed V and J ends, which lost 4 bases and 4 bases, there was a span of 18 bases. In DNA form, the CDR3 reads TGCGCCAGCAGCCAACGTCCGGGGGGCGCTTACGAGCAGTACTTC. Translating gives CASSQRPGGAYEQYF.

This sequence joins TRBV19 and TRBJ2-5; D is undetermined. The CDR3 loop spans 12 amino acids. Germline V lookup: CDR1 LNHDA, CDR2 SQIVND (reference sequence). With 4 bases removed from V and 2 bases from J, the gap between germline ends came to 5 bases. CDR3 protein: CASSSLQETQYF. In DNA, the CDR3 is TGTGCCAGTAGTAGTCTGCAAGAGACCCAGTACTTC.

The gene calls are TRBV18 and TRBJ2-5; the D is unclear. Trimming took 3 bases from V and 5 from J, leaving 13 bases between them. The CDR3 loop spans 14 amino acids. The germline gives CDR1 KGHSH, CDR2 LQKENI. CDR3 loop: CASSPVVNSETQYF. In DNA form, the CDR3 reads TGTGCCAGCTCACCTGTAGTGAATTCGGAGACCCAGTACTTC. The entire variable domain, with the rest obtained from reference TRBV18 and TRBJ2-5, is as follows: NAGVMQNPRHLVRRRGQEARLRCSPMKGHSHVYWYRQLPEEGLKFMVYLQKENIIDESGMPKERFSAEFPKEGPSILRIQQVVRGDSAAYFCASSPVVNSETQYFGPGTRLLVL.

V gene TRBV10-2 combines with J gene TRBJ2-5, with 9 nucleotides matching TRBD1. From germline, CDR1 is WSHSY and CDR2 SAAADI. With 10 bases clipped from V and 2 bases from J, the junction kept 2 bases outside the gene matches. This CDR3 spans 12 amino acids. The CDR3 loop is CATGTGQETQYF. CDR3 coding DNA: TGCGCCACCGGGACAGGGCAAGAGACCCAGTACTTC.

This clone was seen once. The chain couples TRBV6-5 to TRBJ1-2, with 8 bases fitting TRBD1. The CDR3 is made up of 15 amino acids. The V gene's germline CDR1 is MNHEY and CDR2 SVGAGI. V dropped 2 bases and J dropped 6; count of bases not matched to a gene: 8. In DNA, the CDR3 is TGTGCCAGCAGTTACCTGGGACAGGAACTCAATGGCTACACCTTC. This codes for CASSYLGQELNGYTF.

The chain recombines TRBV7-9 with TRBJ2-1; 8 nucleotides line up with TRBD1. The CDR3 consists of 16 residues. From germline, CDR1 is SEHNR and CDR2 FQNEAQ (reference sequence). V gave up 3 bases and J gave up 2 bases; unmatched junction bases: 6. The CDR3: CASSFPGTGTYNEQFF. In DNA, the CDR3 is TGTGCCAGCAGCTTTCCCGGGACAGGTACCTACAATGAGCAGTTCTTC.

The rearrangement joins TRBV7-3 to TRBJ2-7, with 8 positions matching TRBD2. Germline trimming cut 5 bases from V and 2 bases from J; bases unmatched to any gene: 8. This CDR3 has 15 residues. Germline V gene sequence: CDR1 SGHTA, CDR2 FQGTGA. This CDR3 is CASSRTAGAAYEQYF. For the CDR3, the DNA is TGTGCCAGCAGCCGAACAGCGGGAGCCGCCTACGAGCAGTACTTC.

This chain links TRBV7-6 with TRBJ2-3, with D hard to call. Trimming left V 6 bases short and J 6 bases short, with 10 bases between. The CDR3 is 12 residues long. Germline CDR1 is SGHVS and CDR2 is FNYEAQ. The CDR3 nucleotides read TGTGCCAGCAGTTCGACTGGGGATACGCAGTATTTT. Translation: CASSSTGDTQYF.

The chain carries TRBV2 and TRBJ2-7, with D tentatively TRBD2 (5 bases). Germline V gene data show CDR1 as SNHLY and CDR2 as FYNNEI. Trimming cost V 8 bases and J 0 bases, with 11 bases left between them. The CDR3 has 13 amino acids. CDR3 sequence: CASALGGSYEQYF. The CDR3 DNA is TGTGCCAGCGCCCTTGGAGGCTCCTACGAGCAGTACTTC.

The J gene is TRBJ2-1, the V gene TRBV29-1; TRBD2 matches 7 bases. The trim removed 1 base at V and 3 bases at J, leaving 3 bases unmatched. Germline V lookup: CDR1 SQVTM, CDR2 ANQGSEA. The CDR3 runs 14 residues. CDR3: CSVEGWGGYNEQFF. The CDR3 DNA is TGCAGCGTTGAAGGGTGGGGGGGCTACAATGAGCAGTTCTTC.